The text below deals with one T cell receptor beta chain. Repertoires were generated with immunoSEQ multiplex PCR, while TCRdb's copy carries only in-frame clones and drops some. Counted here are over 450,000 clones, around 78% occurring once; the ten biggest clones make up more than 0.01%. This sample was taken from a study of shared T cell receptors in the human thymus. Per the germline V gene, CDR1 is LGHNA and CDR2 is YSLEER. The CDR3 sequence is 15 residues long. V dropped 2 bases and J dropped 4 bases, with 14 bases sitting between them. These sequences were also reported in another study, on human thymus T cells. This second report adds: Corrective surgery for congenital heart defects was being performed on the healthy Finnish infants who were the donors. Resections were taken during corrective heart surgery, and the thymus tissue came from these. Apparent bias marked the V and J gene usage of thymic and blood repertoires. Related research examined unrelated individuals and reported that their thymic repertoires overlapped highly.

The J gene is TRBJ1-2, the V gene TRBV4-3, with D hard to call. The sequence came from a boy under three years old with a congenital heart defect. Sequenced input: thymocytes. The CDR3 sequence is CASSQRIGSAYGYTF. The CDR3 DNA is TGCGCCAGCAGCCAACGGATCGGGTCCGCCTATGGCTACACCTTC.